The 21 T cell receptor beta chains below all came from one sample that was sequenced in a study of T cells in Graves' hyperthyroidism and ophthalmopathy. Amplified TCR beta CDR3 regions came from RNA transcripts. Primed by the HTBI set, a first-round RT-PCR was run on the TCR CDR3. TCRdb called the multiplex PCR reads again in MiXCR, with one record for every CDR3 protein. The repertoire includes a few hundred thousand distinct CDR3 sequences, 12% to 15% of them detected once, and 34% sits in the top ten. Sequenced: blood. The source of these receptors is a woman between 40 and 55 years old with Graves' ophthalmopathy.

This clonotype was found many times. The V and J genes are TRBV20-1 and TRBJ2-7; D is uncertain. The CDR3 extends over 15 amino acids. The germline V gene encodes CDR1 DFQATT and CDR2 SNEGSKA (reference sequence). The ends were cut back, 6 bases at V and 0 bases at J, with 18 bases in the middle. CDR3 sequence: CSAENNEESSYEQYF. DNA for the CDR3: TGCAGTGCAGAAAACAACGAAGAGAGCTCCTACGAGCAGTACTTC.

Points on this clonotype: A much larger clone lies a single base off, so this may be a read error. This chain joins TRBV6-1 and TRBJ1-1; 10 nucleotides line up with TRBD1. CDR1 and CDR2 (germline): MNHNS, SASEGT. The CDR3 loop spans 14 amino acids. The CDR3 sequence: CASNLGQGVSEALF. CDR3 DNA sequence: TGTGCCAGCAACCTAGGACAGGGGGTCTCTGAAGCTCTCTTT.

This clonotype has a count of ten or more. CDR3 sequence: CASSVDGVRPVYGYTF. CDR3 coding DNA: TGTGCCAGTAGTGTCGACGGCGTAAGGCCCGTGTATGGCTACACCTTC. The chain joins TRBV19 to TRBJ1-2; D gene uncertain. CDR3 length: 16 residues. Germline CDR1 reads LNHDA; CDR2 reads SQIVND (reference sequence). Trimming cost V 5 bases and J 5 bases, with 21 bases left between them. Drawing the rest from reference TRBV19 and TRBJ1-2, the complete variable domain is DGGITQSPKYLFRKEGQNVTLSCEQNLNHDAMYWYRQDPGQGLRLIYYSQIVNDFQKGDIAEGYSVSREKKESFPLTVTSAQKNPTAFYLCASSVDGVRPVYGYTFGSGTRLTVV.

This clonotype was detected many times. This chain uses TRBV14 with TRBJ2-1; 7 bases match TRBD1. The ends lost 4 bases at V and 4 bases at J; junction bases unmatched: 7. The CDR3 is 15 residues long. Germline CDR1 is SGHDN and CDR2 is FVKESK. CDR3 in DNA: TGTGCCAGCAGCCGAGGAGCAGGGGGTTACAATGAGCAGTTCTTC. Protein product: CASSRGAGGYNEQFF.

The rearrangement links TRBV19 to TRBJ2-1; possible D gene TRBD2, 6 bases. The V and J ends lost 3 bases and 11 bases respectively, with 20 bases between them. The CDR3 has 15 amino acids. The germline gives CDR1 LNHDA, CDR2 SQIVND (reference sequence). This chain's CDR3 is CASSMYLGEAVKQFF. The CDR3 region has the DNA TGTGCCAGTAGTATGTATCTCGGGGAGGCCGTCAAGCAGTTCTTC. Full variable domain (rest looked up from reference TRBV19 and TRBJ2-1): DGGITQSPKYLFRKEGQNVTLSCEQNLNHDAMYWYRQDPGQGLRLIYYSQIVNDFQKGDIAEGYSVSREKKESFPLTVTSAQKNPTAFYLCASSMYLGEAVKQFFGPGTRLTVL.

Many counts were recorded for this clonotype. The V gene is TRBV27, the J gene TRBJ2-7, with TRBD2 matching 9 bases. J lost 3 bases, V lost 7 bases, and 4 bases had no gene match. Germline CDR1 reads MNHEY; CDR2 reads SMNVEV (reference sequence). This CDR3 contains 13 residues. CDR3 in DNA: TGTGCCAGCATGTCTAGCGGGAACTACGAGCAGTACTTC. Translating gives CASMSSGNYEQYF.

This clonotype was detected many times. The chain has TRBV29-1 and TRBJ2-5; TRBD1 agrees at 7 bases. CDR1 SQVTM and CDR2 ANQGSEA come from the germline V gene. This CDR3 has 13 amino acids. V shed 7 bases, J shed 4 bases, and the junction held 9 bases outside the gene matches. The CDR3: CSAEGQQRETQYF. The CDR3 coding sequence is TGCAGCGCAGAGGGACAGCAGAGAGAGACCCAGTACTTC.

The chain links TRBV19 to TRBJ1-5; D is undetermined. With 0 bases removed from V and 3 bases from J, the gap between germline ends came to 12 bases. The CDR3 has 16 residues. CDR1 is LNHDA, CDR2 SQIVND, per germline (reference sequence). The CDR3 DNA follows: TGTGCCAGTAGTATAGATTTGTTGAACCTCAATCAGCCCCAGCATTTT. Translated, it gives CASSIDLLNLNQPQHF.

This clonotype was found many times. The V call is TRBV2, the J call TRBJ2-7; D perhaps matches TRBD2 (5 bases). The V end lost 4 bases, the J end lost 4 bases, and 17 bases lay between the germline ends. The CDR3 spans 15 residues. CDR1 is SNHLY, CDR2 FYNNEI, per germline. DNA for the CDR3: TGTGCCAGCAGTGGGTTAGGAGCGGATCTATACGAGCAGTACTTC. This sequence encodes CASSGLGADLYEQYF.

This clonotype was picked up many times. The chain employs TRBV12-3 or TRBV12-4 and TRBJ1-1, with TRBD1 matching over 7 bases. The CDR3 is made up of 14 amino acids. V shed 5 bases and J 4 bases; nucleotides not matched to a gene: 7. The CDR3 DNA is TGTGCCAGCAGTCAGCAGGGGGTAAGCACTGAAGCTTTCTTT. As protein: CASSQQGVSTEAFF.

This clonotype was seen many times. The chain employs TRBV6-2 or TRBV6-3 and TRBJ1-1; TRBD1 matches 7 bases. V was pared by 2 bases and J by 6 bases, with 3 bases of the junction left unmatched. The CDR3 covers 13 residues. From germline, CDR1 is MNHEY and CDR2 SVGEGT. DNA of the CDR3: TGTGCCAGCAGTTACACAGGGGAGCCTGAAGCTTTCTTT. Translating gives CASSYTGEPEAFF.

This clonotype was seen repeatedly, ten times or more. The V gene is TRBV3-1, the J gene TRBJ1-2; 11 bases align to TRBD1. The CDR3 covers 15 residues. Germline V gives CDR1 LGHDT, CDR2 YNNKEL (reference sequence). The V segment lost 4 bases and the J segment 8 bases; nucleotides outside the gene matches: 9. The CDR3 region has the DNA TGTGCCAGCAGCCCCCAGGACAGGGGGCTCGGCGGCTACACCTTC. It codes for CASSPQDRGLGGYTF.

This clonotype has a count of ten or more. The chain has TRBV3-1 and TRBJ2-7; weak D call: TRBD1 (5 bases). The germline V gene has CDR1 LGHDT and CDR2 YNNKEL (reference sequence). V lost 5 bases, J lost 2 bases, and 10 bases lay in between. This CDR3 comprises 13 residues. CDR3 protein: CASSTRGTYEQYF. For the CDR3, the DNA is TGTGCCAGCAGCACAAGGGGTACCTACGAGCAGTACTTC.

This clonotype was detected only a few times. This chain connects TRBV11-2 to TRBJ2-1; possibly TRBD1 for D (6 bases). Germline V gives CDR1 SGHAT, CDR2 FQNNGV. V gave up 4 bases and J gave up 4 bases, with 17 bases separating them. CDR3 length equals 16 residues. The CDR3 DNA follows: TGTGCCAGCAGCTCCAGGACAGAGGGGAAGTACAATGAGCAGTTCTTC. Protein sequence: CASSSRTEGKYNEQFF.

The table lists this clonotype with a few counts. The rearrangement links TRBV10-2 to TRBJ2-1; D may match TRBD1 or TRBD2 (5 bases each). Per germline, CDR1 WSHSY and CDR2 SAAADI. This CDR3 is 16 amino acids long. The V end was cut by 0 bases, the J end by 8 bases, with 17 bases between. CDR3 region: CASSESPGRILDEQFF. In DNA form, the CDR3 reads TGCGCCAGCAGTGAGTCTCCGGGACGGATCCTAGATGAGCAGTTCTTC.

J is TRBJ2-3 and V is TRBV6-1; D is undetermined. This CDR3 has 15 amino acids. Germline lookup yields CDR1 MNHNS and CDR2 SASEGT. V lost 3 bases, J lost 1 base, and 11 bases lay in between. The DNA for the CDR3 is TGTGCCAGCAGTGACAATCAAATGGGCACAGATACGCAGTATTTT. Translating it yields CASSDNQMGTDTQYF.

This clonotype came up many times. The genes are TRBV19 and TRBJ1-3, with TRBD1 matching over 7 bases. The length of the CDR3 is 16 residues. CDR1 and CDR2 from the germline V gene are LNHDA and SQIVND (reference sequence). Trimming took 8 bases from V and 0 from J; bases not matched to a gene: 10. CDR3 in amino acids: CASVAGTANSGNTIYF. Written as DNA, the CDR3 is TGTGCCAGTGTAGCGGGGACAGCTAACTCTGGAAACACCATATATTTT.

This clonotype was found many times. V usage is TRBV20-1 and J usage is TRBJ2-3; D is perhaps TRBD2 (5 bases). V was cut by 6 bases and J by 2 bases, with 15 bases left in between. CDR3 length equals 14 residues. The germline V gene encodes CDR1 DFQATT and CDR2 SNEGSKA (reference sequence). In DNA, the CDR3 is TGCAGTGCGCGAGCCGCTAGCCTCACAGATACGCAGTATTTT. Amino acid sequence: CSARAASLTDTQYF.

This clonotype was detected many times. The chain couples TRBV20-1 to TRBJ1-2, with D unresolved. The CDR3 is made up of 13 amino acids. Germline-derived CDR1 and CDR2 are DFQATT and SNEGSKA (reference sequence). The germline V and J ends were trimmed by 0 bases and 6 bases, with 11 bases remaining between them. For the CDR3, the DNA is TGCAGTGCTAGAGATCCTCTCGGTCATGGCTACACCTTC. The encoded protein is CSARDPLGHGYTF.

There are many counts of this clonotype. The chain recombines TRBV6-1 with TRBJ1-6; 11 positions match TRBD1. Looked up from germline, CDR1 is MNHNS and CDR2 is SASEGT. The CDR3 is 13 residues long. V shed 8 bases and J 9 bases; nucleotides not matched to a gene: 3. The CDR3, as DNA: TGTGCCAGCGGACAGGGGGCATTTTCACCCCTCCACTTT. It encodes CASGQGAFSPLHF.

This clonotype was found a few times. The chain uses TRBV19 and TRBJ2-1; D gene unclear. There are 15 residues in the CDR3. CDR1 LNHDA and CDR2 SQIVND come from the germline V gene (reference sequence). The germline V and J ends were trimmed by 0 bases and 6 bases, with 12 bases remaining between them. The chain's CDR3 is CASSIDGSIVNEQFF. The CDR3 DNA reads TGTGCCAGTAGTATAGACGGGTCTATAGTCAATGAGCAGTTCTTC.